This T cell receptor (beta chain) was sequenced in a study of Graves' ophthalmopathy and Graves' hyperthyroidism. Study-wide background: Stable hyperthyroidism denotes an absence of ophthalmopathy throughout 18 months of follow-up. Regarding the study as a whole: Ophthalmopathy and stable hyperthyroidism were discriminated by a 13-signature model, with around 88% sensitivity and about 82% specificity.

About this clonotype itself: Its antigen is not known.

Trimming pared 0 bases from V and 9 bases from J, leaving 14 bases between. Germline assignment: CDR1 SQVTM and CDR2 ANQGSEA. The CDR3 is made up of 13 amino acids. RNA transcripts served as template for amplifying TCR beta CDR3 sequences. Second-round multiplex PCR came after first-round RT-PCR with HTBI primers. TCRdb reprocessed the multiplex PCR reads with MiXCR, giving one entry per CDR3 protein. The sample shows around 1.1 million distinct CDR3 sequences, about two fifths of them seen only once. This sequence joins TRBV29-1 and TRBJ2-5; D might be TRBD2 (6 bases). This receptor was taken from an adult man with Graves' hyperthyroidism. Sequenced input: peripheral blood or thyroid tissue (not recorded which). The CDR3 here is CSVEDRGGEAQYF. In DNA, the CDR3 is TGCAGCGTTGAAGATCGGGGTGGGGAGGCCCAGTACTTC.